The source of this TCR beta chain is a study of blood T cell repertoires in COVID-19. Produced via immunoSEQ multiplex PCR; TCRdb's table is partial and in-frame only. The sample holds hundreds of thousands of clones, roughly nine tenths seen once. This CDR3 spans 16 amino acids. V was cut by 5 bases and J by 2 bases, with 16 bases left in between. Germline CDR1 is LNHDA and CDR2 is SQIVND (reference sequence). This clonotype originated in a woman younger than 35 who had recovered from COVID-19. The specimen sequenced was PBMCs or T cells enriched from blood (not recorded which). The V gene is TRBV19, the J gene TRBJ1-3; TRBD1 is a possible D gene (5 bases). Written as DNA, the CDR3 is TGTGCCAGTAGTGACCTTTTAGGGGCGGCTGGAAACACCATATATTTT. Its translation: CASSDLLGAAGNTIYF.